The next 25 T cell receptor beta chains were all read from a single sample in a study of T cells in localized non-small cell lung cancer. Measured with immunoSEQ multiplex PCR; TCRdb has only the in-frame clones, and not every one. The table has around 64,000 clones, roughly four fifths seen once; the top ten hold roughly 4.8%. This specimen consisted of PBMCs, obtained before any cancer treatment. These TCRs come from a man between 40 and 69 years old with stage II lung adenocarcinoma.

In DNA, the CDR3 is TGTGCCAGCAGCTCACGCCTTGGGGGTGGAGGGGATACGCAGTATTTT. Its protein product is CASSSRLGGGGDTQYF. The gene calls are TRBV7-9 and TRBJ2-3; tentative D call: TRBD2 (6 bases). V lost 4 bases, J lost 6 bases, and 20 bases lay in between. The CDR3 contains 16 residues. Germline loops: CDR1 SEHNR, CDR2 FQNEAQ (reference sequence).

In its sample, this clone was seen once. J is TRBJ1-3 and V is TRBV9; D unclear. This CDR3 region has 15 residues. Trimming cost V 0 bases and J 2 bases, with 9 bases left between them. The germline V gene has CDR1 SGDLS and CDR2 YYNGEE. The CDR3 nucleotides are TGTGCCAGCAGCGTAGCTTTGAGCGCTGGAAACACCATATATTTT. It is translated as CASSVALSAGNTIYF.

Details on this clone: The sample has other DNA sequences that encode this CDR3 too. The chain uses TRBV29-1 and TRBJ2-2, with D perhaps being TRBD1 or TRBD2 (5 bases each). This CDR3 is built from 13 residues. Germline CDR1 SQVTM, CDR2 ANQGSEA. The germline V and J ends were trimmed by 4 bases and 4 bases, with 10 bases remaining between them. The CDR3 loop reads CSVGQGATGELFF. Written as DNA, the CDR3 is TGCAGCGTTGGCCAGGGAGCCACCGGGGAGCTGTTTTTT.

The chain recombines TRBV6-1 with TRBJ2-1, with D maybe TRBD2 (6 bases). The CDR3 contains 12 residues. Trimming cost V 7 bases and J 14 bases, with 18 bases left between them. Germline V gene lookup returns CDR1 MNHNS and CDR2 SASEGT. CDR3 sequence (DNA): TGTGCCAGCACCCTTTACGGGAGTATGGAGTTCTTC. It yields the protein CASTLYGSMEFF.

The chain uses TRBV21-1 and TRBJ2-1; the table gives TRBD2 as D, unverified against the DNA. TRBV21-1 is deemed a pseudogene. The CDR3 sequence is 18 residues long. The CDR3 sequence is CASSKERTSGGFYNEQFF. CDR3 DNA: TGTGCCAGCAGCAAAGAGCGGACTAGCGGAGGATTCTACAATGAGCAGTTCTTC.

This clone was observed once. This chain joins TRBV2 and TRBJ2-2, with 7 bases identical to TRBD2. Trimming took 4 bases from V and 4 from J; bases not matched to a gene: 9. The CDR3 length is 16 residues. CDR1 and CDR2 (germline): SNHLY, FYNNEI. CDR3 sequence: CASSGRAGVGTGELFF. In DNA, the CDR3 is TGTGCCAGCAGTGGCAGGGCGGGAGTGGGCACCGGGGAGCTGTTTTTT.

The V call is TRBV7-8, the J call TRBJ1-4; a weak D match, TRBD1 (5 bases). Deletions cut 1 base from V and 8 bases from J, with 8 bases between. The germline CDR1 and CDR2 sequences are SGHVS and FQNEAQ. The CDR3 length is 13 residues. CDR3 region: CASSLGTSEKLFF. CDR3 DNA sequence: TGTGCCAGCAGCTTAGGGACATCCGAAAAACTGTTTTTT.

The V call is TRBV19, the J call TRBJ1-3; D perhaps matches TRBD1 (5 bases). V was clipped by 7 bases and J by 4 bases, with 14 bases between them. The length of the CDR3 is 14 residues. Germline-derived CDR1 and CDR2 are LNHDA and SQIVND (reference sequence). The CDR3 is CASTTTDSGNTIYF. In nucleotides, the CDR3 is TGTGCCAGTACCACCACCGACAGCGGAAACACCATATATTTT.

The V and J genes are TRBV20-1 and TRBJ1-1; D remains unclear. Germline V CDR1 and CDR2: DFQATT, SNEGSKA (reference sequence). V dropped 5 bases and J dropped 6 bases, with 10 bases sitting between them. This CDR3 is built from 11 residues. The CDR3 DNA reads as TGCAGTGCTTATAAGGTGCCTGAAGCTTTCTTT. It specifies CSAYKVPEAFF.

This chain uses TRBV5-6 with TRBJ1-5; TRBD1 matches 8 bases. J lost 5 bases, V lost 1 base, and 5 bases had no gene match. CDR3 length equals 15 residues. CDR1 and CDR2 (germline): SGHDT, YYEEEE. CDR3 loop: CASSLLGQGHQPQHF. The CDR3 nucleotides are TGTGCCAGCAGCTTGCTCGGACAGGGACATCAGCCCCAGCATTTT.

This clone was picked up a small number of times. The chain combines TRBV7-9 with TRBJ2-2, with D perhaps being TRBD1 or TRBD2 (5 bases each). The CDR3 sequence is 11 residues long. Germline values: CDR1 SEHNR, CDR2 FQNEAQ (reference sequence). V lost 5 bases to trimming and J lost 10 bases, with 8 bases between them. The CDR3 loop reads CASSPGAELFF. For the CDR3, the DNA is TGTGCCAGCAGCCCCGGGGCGGAGCTGTTTTTT.

The chain recombines TRBV25-1 with TRBJ2-7, with D possibly called TRBD1 or TRBD2 (6 bases each). This CDR3 contains 18 residues. The germline CDR1 and CDR2 sequences are MGHDK and SYGVNS. V lost 6 bases and J lost 0, with 24 bases in between. CDR3 nucleotide sequence: TGTGCCAGCAGCCCAGAAAGGGGGGCATCGCTATACTCCTACGAGCAGTACTTC. This codes for CASSPERGASLYSYEQYF.

V is TRBV30 and J is TRBJ1-2; no reliable D call. The V end lost 3 bases, the J end lost 2 bases, and 10 bases lay between the germline ends. This CDR3 region has 13 residues. The germline V gene encodes CDR1 GTSNPN and CDR2 SVGIG (reference sequence). CDR3 sequence (DNA): TGTGCCTGGAGCCCGGGCGGGAACTATGGCTACACCTTC. This codes for CAWSPGGNYGYTF.

The chain recombines TRBV7-9 with TRBJ2-2, with 10 bases lining up with TRBD2. Looked up from germline, CDR1 is SEHNR and CDR2 is FQNEAQ (reference sequence). Trimming cost V 7 bases and J 4 bases; bases outside gene matches: 9. This CDR3 region has 16 residues. The CDR3 sequence: CASTEREGRSTGELFF. CDR3 DNA: TGTGCCAGCACCGAGCGGGAGGGCCGGAGCACCGGGGAGCTGTTTTTT.

The CDR3 DNA reads as TGTGCCAGCGGATCGCGGGGGTCTGGAAACACCATATATTTT. It encodes CASGSRGSGNTIYF. J is TRBJ1-3 and V is TRBV5-6, with a weak D call TRBD1 (5 bases). The CDR3 runs 14 residues. The V gene lost 7 bases and the J gene lost 1 base, with 12 bases spanning the gap. Germline V lookup: CDR1 SGHDT, CDR2 YYEEEE.

V usage is TRBV10-3 and J usage is TRBJ2-3, with D possibly called TRBD1 or TRBD2 (5 bases each). V was pared by 5 bases and J by 0 bases, with 12 bases between. CDR3 length equals 15 residues. The germline gives CDR1 ENHRY, CDR2 SYGVKD. For the CDR3, the DNA is TGTGCCATCAGTATTTCGGGGCTAAGCACAGATACGCAGTATTTT. Its protein product is CAISISGLSTDTQYF.

This chain links TRBV6-1 with TRBJ2-7; 7 bases line up with TRBD2. With 6 bases clipped from V and 5 bases from J, the junction kept 10 bases outside the gene matches. The CDR3 is 14 residues long. The germline gives CDR1 MNHNS, CDR2 SASEGT. The CDR3 loop is CASSYGGSTHEQYF. The DNA of the CDR3 is TGTGCCAGCAGCTACGGCGGGAGTACTCACGAGCAGTACTTC.

The J gene is TRBJ2-5, the V gene TRBV6-5, with a weak D call TRBD2 (5 bases). This CDR3 comprises 13 residues. Trimming cost V 7 bases and J 4 bases, with 13 bases left between them. Per germline, CDR1 MNHEY and CDR2 SVGAGI. CDR3 nucleotides: TGTGCCAGCACCTCTTCGGCGGGAGAGACCCAGTACTTC. Its protein is CASTSSAGETQYF.

The chain recombines TRBV11-3 with TRBJ1-1, with no clear D. Germline values: CDR1 SGHNT, CDR2 YENEEA. The CDR3 consists of 13 residues. Trimming took off 2 bases at V and 8 bases at J, with 12 bases between the two ends. DNA for the CDR3: TGTGCCAGCAGCTTAAGCGGCGCCGAGGAAGCTTTCTTT. Translation: CASSLSGAEEAFF.

This clone was seen only once. The chain has TRBV5-6 and TRBJ2-1; TRBD2 matches 10 bases. Per germline, CDR1 SGHDT and CDR2 YYEEEE. The CDR3 loop spans 19 amino acids. Losses at the gene ends were 3 bases for V and 0 bases for J; bases not matched to a gene: 12. CDR3 nucleotides: TGTGCCAGCAGCTCGAGTAAAAGCGGGAGGGGGAGCTCCTACAATGAGCAGTTCTTC. This sequence encodes CASSSSKSGRGSSYNEQFF.

The genes are TRBV19 and TRBJ1-5, with 10 bases that match TRBD1. The CDR3 covers 14 residues. The germline gives CDR1 LNHDA, CDR2 SQIVND (reference sequence). V was pared by 4 bases and J by 4 bases, with 1 base of the junction left unmatched. The CDR3 region is CASSTGQGNQPQHF. CDR3 bases: TGTGCCAGTAGTACGGGACAGGGGAATCAGCCCCAGCATTTT.

The chain couples TRBV5-1 to TRBJ1-1, with TRBD1 as a possible D gene (5 bases). The ends were cut back, 3 bases at V and 5 bases at J, with 17 bases in the middle. Looked up from germline, CDR1 is SGHRS and CDR2 is YFSETQ. The CDR3 sequence is 15 residues long. CDR3 protein: CASSSGQGPLTEAFF. The CDR3 DNA follows: TGCGCCAGCAGCTCAGGACAAGGCCCGCTAACTGAAGCTTTCTTT.

The rearrangement uses TRBV6-5 and TRBJ1-4; D is ambiguous. CDR1 is MNHEY, CDR2 SVGAGI, per germline. V was clipped by 6 bases and J by 8 bases, with 16 bases between them. The CDR3 totals 14 residues. The CDR3 DNA is TGTGCCAGCAGGGTGGACCGGGTACGGGAAAAACTGTTTTTT. Translating gives CASRVDRVREKLFF.

The rearrangement uses TRBV11-1 and TRBJ2-7; D possibly matches TRBD1 or TRBD2 (6 bases each). Deletions cut 3 bases from V and 2 bases from J, with 20 bases between. This CDR3 comprises 17 residues. Germline CDR1 SGHAT, CDR2 FQDESV (reference sequence). The CDR3 coding sequence is TGTGCCAGCAGCTTGGGCAGAGGGGGGACCTCTACCTACGAGCAGTACTTC. This codes for CASSLGRGGTSTYEQYF.

The chain uses TRBV5-1 and TRBJ2-1; 15 bases map to TRBD2. The V gene end was trimmed by 2 bases and the J gene end by 1 base; junction bases not matched to a gene: 7. The CDR3 length is 19 residues. Germline V gives CDR1 SGHRS, CDR2 YFSETQ. Written as DNA, the CDR3 is TGCGCCAGCAGCTTTTCCGGGACTAGCGGGAGGCTGTCCTACAATGAGCAGTTCTTC. Amino acid sequence: CASSFSGTSGRLSYNEQFF.